This passage covers 4 T cell receptor beta chains from one sample sequenced in a study of blood T cell repertoires in COVID-19. TCRdb's table, derived via immunoSEQ multiplex PCR, lists solely in-frame clones and lacks some. The sample holds under 250,000 clones, roughly 86% seen once. Sequencing input: peripheral blood. The receptors were sampled from a woman aged 45-65 years with active or convalescent COVID-19.

This clone was seen a few times. The chain uses TRBV25-1 and TRBJ1-1; 10 bases are shared with TRBD1. Germline V CDR1 and CDR2: MGHDK, SYGVNS. The CDR3 length is 16 residues. The ends lost 5 bases at V and 4 bases at J; junction bases unmatched: 10. The CDR3 spells CASSPGGTGVFTEAFF. The DNA for the CDR3 is TGTGCCAGCAGTCCCGGGGGGACAGGGGTCTTCACTGAAGCTTTCTTT.

V gene TRBV13 combines with J gene TRBJ2-1, with TRBD1 matching 7 bases. After removal of 1 base from V and 5 bases from J, the junction contained 14 bases not matched to a gene. This CDR3 is 18 amino acids long. Germline V gene lookup returns CDR1 PRHDT and CDR2 FYEKMQ (reference sequence). This chain's CDR3 is CASSLALLEGANNNEQFF. The CDR3 DNA reads TGTGCCAGCAGCTTAGCCTTACTAGAGGGGGCTAATAACAATGAGCAGTTCTTC.

The chain employs TRBV14 and TRBJ2-5; TRBD2 matches 13 bases. V was clipped by 4 bases and J by 5 bases; unmatched bases: 7. CDR1 is SGHDN, CDR2 FVKESK, per germline. The CDR3 has 16 amino acids. For the CDR3, the DNA is TGTGCCAGCAGCCCTTTTGGGACTAGCGGGATGGAGACCCAGTACTTC. Translation: CASSPFGTSGMETQYF.

The V call is TRBV11-2, the J call TRBJ1-5; D is uncertain. The CDR3 consists of 15 residues. Germline-derived CDR1 and CDR2 are SGHAT and FQNNGV. Between the trimmed V and J ends, which lost 5 bases and 6 bases, there was a span of 17 bases. The CDR3 region is CASSPRPDRSQPQHF. In DNA form, the CDR3 reads TGTGCCAGCAGCCCCCGCCCCGACCGGAGTCAGCCCCAGCATTTT.